Reported below is one T cell receptor (beta chain). This CDR3 contains 12 residues. The germline CDR1 and CDR2 sequences are SEHNR and FQNEAQ (reference sequence). The V end lost 7 bases, the J end lost 2 bases, and 8 bases lay between the germline ends. This entry is derived from a study of control samples from healthy donors and cancer patients. The assay was immunoSEQ multiplex PCR, and TCRdb's table has in-frame clones only and misses some. The sample gives 110,000 to 150,000 clones, about 90% of which show up once; under 9% is in the top ten. Sequencing used blood. The V call is TRBV7-9, the J call TRBJ1-2; D ambiguous. The receptor's source is a young man in good health. CDR3 region: CASNVENYGYTF. Written as DNA, the CDR3 is TGTGCCAGCAATGTAGAAAACTATGGCTACACCTTC.